A single sample is the source of the 32 T cell receptor beta chains below, sequenced in a study of blood T cell repertoires in COVID-19 (dated by TCRdb to the early 2020s). The protocol used for the library was the immunoSEQ multiplex PCR assay. As stored in TCRdb, this immuneACCESS dataset retains in-frame rearrangements with V and J assigned. A fraction of the clones does not appear; measured against another copy, unresolved V genes explain less than half of the discrepancy, and the remainder lacks a known reason. The sample includes under 200,000 clones, with 86% observed a single time. The top ten constitute 20% to 25% of the sample. Source material: PBMCs or T cells enriched from blood (not recorded which). All receptors derive from a middle-aged woman in a cohort exposed to, infected with or recovered from COVID-19 (not recorded which).

The chain joins TRBV28 to TRBJ1-1; D is undetermined. V dropped 6 bases and J dropped 3 bases, with 8 bases sitting between them. Germline V gene data show CDR1 as MDHEN and CDR2 as SYDVKM. The CDR3 is 12 amino acids. The CDR3: CASSPPYTEAFF. CDR3 DNA: TGTGCCAGCAGCCCCCCTTACACTGAAGCTTTCTTT.

The V gene is TRBV6-5, the J gene TRBJ1-2; no firm D call. V was trimmed by 3 bases and J by 4 bases, leaving 9 bases between them. The CDR3 consists of 13 residues. From germline, CDR1 is MNHEY and CDR2 SVGAGI. CDR3 region: CASSYHPSYGYTF. CDR3 nucleotide sequence: TGTGCCAGCAGTTATCATCCGAGCTATGGCTACACCTTC.

V usage is TRBV7-2 and J usage is TRBJ1-2; 8 bases line up with TRBD1. The CDR3 covers 13 residues. Germline assignment: CDR1 SGHTA and CDR2 FQGNSA. The V gene end was trimmed by 6 bases and the J gene end by 4 bases; junction bases not matched to a gene: 4. The CDR3 reads CASSSDRAYGYTF. The DNA of the CDR3 is TGTGCCAGCAGTTCGGACAGGGCCTATGGCTACACCTTC.

The chain's CDR3 is CASSLPGRGYTF. CDR3 DNA sequence: TGTGCCAGCAGTTTACCGGGGAGGGGCTACACCTTC. This chain links TRBV27 with TRBJ1-2; D ambiguous. Trimming took 2 bases from V and 8 from J, leaving 9 bases between them. The CDR3 covers 12 residues. The germline CDR1 and CDR2 sequences are MNHEY and SMNVEV (reference sequence).

The chain couples TRBV9 to TRBJ2-7; 12 nucleotides align to TRBD2. With V trimmed by 4 bases and J by 0 bases, 2 bases remained unmatched. The CDR3 covers 15 residues. CDR1 SGDLS and CDR2 YYNGEE come from the germline V gene. The CDR3 DNA follows: TGTGCCAGCAGCAGGACTAGCGGGGACTCCTACGAGCAGTACTTC. Amino acids: CASSRTSGDSYEQYF.

The chain combines TRBV10-3 with TRBJ2-7; 10 nucleotides line up with TRBD1. CDR3 length equals 14 residues. Germline trimming cut 6 bases from V and 2 bases from J; bases unmatched to any gene: 4. Germline V lookup: CDR1 ENHRY, CDR2 SYGVKD. The CDR3 bases are TGTGCCATCAGGGACGACAGGGGGCCCTACGAGCAGTACTTC. This sequence encodes CAIRDDRGPYEQYF.

This clone occurred once. The chain couples TRBV5-4 to TRBJ2-3; the match to TRBD2 covers 16 bases. Trimming cost V 4 bases and J 7 bases; bases outside gene matches: 6. This CDR3 has 16 residues. In germline, CDR1 is SGHNT, CDR2 YYREEE (reference sequence). The CDR3 is CASSPGTSGGAHTQYF. The DNA for the CDR3 is TGTGCCAGCAGCCCGGGGACTAGCGGGGGGGCCCATACGCAGTATTTT. Full variable domain (remainder filled in from reference TRBV5-4 and TRBJ2-3): ETGVTQSPTHLIKTRGQQVTLRCSSQSGHNTVSWYQQALGQGPQFIFQYYREEENGRGNFPPRFSGLQFPNYSSELNVNALELDDSALYLCASSPGTSGGAHTQYFGPGTRLTVL.

The chain uses TRBV27 and TRBJ2-7; 11 bases agree with TRBD1. Germline trimming cut 5 bases from V and 2 bases from J; bases unmatched to any gene: 2. The CDR3 totals 14 residues. Germline V gives CDR1 MNHEY, CDR2 SMNVEV (reference sequence). This CDR3 reads CASSMGQGAYEQYF. CDR3 sequence (DNA): TGTGCCAGCAGTATGGGACAGGGGGCCTACGAGCAGTACTTC.

The chain recombines TRBV5-1 with TRBJ1-2; 9 bases fit TRBD1. CDR3 size: 14 residues. Germline CDR1 is SGHRS and CDR2 is YFSETQ. The V gene end was trimmed by 2 bases and the J gene end by 3 bases; junction bases not matched to a gene: 2. The CDR3 bases are TGCGCCAGCAGCTTCGGGGACAGGGACTATGGCTACACCTTC. Amino acid sequence: CASSFGDRDYGYTF.

The chain is built from TRBV6-2 or TRBV6-3 and TRBJ2-5; 8 bases are shared with TRBD2. Unmatched junction bases numbered 6, after V lost 6 bases and J lost 9 bases. The CDR3 totals 12 residues. CDR1 is MNHEY and CDR2 is SVGEGT in the germline V gene. The CDR3 DNA reads TGTGCCAGCAGCCCCGGGGGGGAGTCCCAGTACTTC. Its protein is CASSPGGESQYF.

The J gene is TRBJ2-7, the V gene TRBV5-1, with 7 bases lining up with TRBD1. J was trimmed by 2 bases and V by 0 bases; bases with no gene match: 14. The germline V gene encodes CDR1 SGHRS and CDR2 YFSETQ. The CDR3 has 18 residues. CDR3 in DNA: TGCGCCAGCAGCTTGGTTAGGGGGCTGATGAAAGATGCCTACGAGCAGTACTTC. Translated: CASSLVRGLMKDAYEQYF.

The rearrangement links TRBV29-1 to TRBJ2-4; 8 positions match TRBD2. Germline-derived CDR1 and CDR2 are SQVTM and ANQGSEA. V gave up 6 bases and J gave up 1 base; unmatched junction bases: 8. The CDR3 consists of 15 residues. The CDR3 spells CSVGGGGLAKNIQYF. The CDR3 nucleotides are TGCAGCGTCGGGGGGGGAGGATTGGCCAAAAACATTCAGTACTTC.

This chain links TRBV2 with TRBJ1-1; TRBD1 might be the D (5 bases). The CDR3 is made up of 13 amino acids. Germline CDR1 reads SNHLY; CDR2 reads FYNNEI. Between the trimmed V and J ends, which lost 7 bases and 3 bases, there was a span of 12 bases. The CDR3 loop reads CASNLGGDTEAFF. In DNA, the CDR3 is TGTGCCAGCAACTTGGGGGGGGACACTGAAGCTTTCTTT.

This chain joins TRBV20-1 and TRBJ2-3; TRBD2 is a possible D gene (6 bases). The germline V and J ends were trimmed by 3 bases and 5 bases, with 9 bases remaining between them. Germline CDR1 is DFQATT and CDR2 is SNEGSKA (reference sequence). The CDR3 runs to 12 residues. The CDR3 loop is CSASRRGDTQYF. CDR3 coding DNA: TGCAGTGCTAGTCGGCGGGGAGATACGCAGTATTTT.

CDR3 in DNA: TGTGCCAGCAGTTCAAACTCACTACTCTCTGGAAACACCATATATTTT. Its protein product is CASSSNSLLSGNTIYF. The chain joins TRBV2 to TRBJ1-3; D is uncertain. The germline V gene encodes CDR1 SNHLY and CDR2 FYNNEI. Trimming cost V 5 bases and J 0 bases, with 14 bases left between them. CDR3 length equals 16 residues.

The rearrangement uses TRBV28 and TRBJ1-1; a weak D match, TRBD1 (6 bases). V lost 5 bases to trimming and J lost 1 base, with 11 bases between them. This CDR3 has 14 residues. Germline V gene data show CDR1 as MDHEN and CDR2 as SYDVKM. The CDR3 reads CASSIPQGNTEAFF. In DNA form, the CDR3 reads TGTGCCAGCAGTATACCACAGGGGAACACTGAAGCTTTCTTT.

The chain combines TRBV19 with TRBJ2-7; 11 bases match TRBD2. The ends lost 11 bases at V and 5 bases at J; junction bases unmatched: 11. This CDR3 is 14 amino acids long. The germline V gene encodes CDR1 LNHDA and CDR2 SQIVND (reference sequence). The CDR3 nucleotides read TGTGCCGCCCCAGGACCGGGACTAGCGGACGAGCAGTACTTC. Translating gives CAAPGPGLADEQYF. The variable domain in full, with the rest retrieved from reference TRBV19 and TRBJ2-7, is DGGITQSPKYLFRKEGQNVTLSCEQNLNHDAMYWYRQDPGQGLRLIYYSQIVNDFQKGDIAEGYSVSREKKESFPLTVTSAQKNPTAFYLCAAPGPGLADEQYFGPGTRLTVT.

The chain employs TRBV28 and TRBJ1-4; TRBD1 aligns across 7 bases. CDR3 length equals 14 residues. The V and J ends lost 5 bases and 5 bases, in that order; junction bases with no gene match: 5. CDR1 is MDHEN and CDR2 is SYDVKM in the germline V gene. For the CDR3, the DNA is TGTGCCAGCAGTGAGAGACAGGGAAATGAAAAACTGTTTTTT. It translates to CASSERQGNEKLFF.

The rearrangement joins TRBV27 to TRBJ2-1; D unresolved. CDR3 length: 14 residues. The V end lost 5 bases, the J end lost 4 bases, and 12 bases lay between the germline ends. CDR1 MNHEY and CDR2 SMNVEV come from the germline V gene (reference sequence). The CDR3 spells CASSIWAGYNEQFF. The CDR3 DNA sequence: TGTGCCAGCAGTATATGGGCAGGATACAATGAGCAGTTCTTC.

This rearrangement joins TRBV29-1 to TRBJ2-5; D may be TRBD1 (6 bases). The CDR3 has 14 residues. Germline-derived CDR1 and CDR2 are SQVTM and ANQGSEA. The V end lost 3 bases, the J end lost 7 bases, and 18 bases lay between the germline ends. CDR3 sequence (DNA): TGCAGCGTTGAGAAGGGGCAGGGGAGCCTGACCCAGTACTTC. Translated: CSVEKGQGSLTQYF.

The V and J genes are TRBV1 and TRBJ2-1; TRBD2 is the table's D call, not checked against the DNA. TRBV1 is shown as a pseudogene. The CDR3 runs to 19 residues. The CDR3 loop reads CTSSQDIRPQAGAYNEQFF. The CDR3 DNA reads TGCACCAGCAGCCAAGATATTCGCCCCCAGGCGGGGGCGTACAATGAGCAGTTCTTC.

The chain carries TRBV7-7 and TRBJ2-1; D is uncertain. Trimming left V 0 bases short and J 0 bases short, with 6 bases between. CDR1 and CDR2 (germline): SSHAT, FNYEAQ (reference sequence). The CDR3 totals 15 residues. Here the CDR3 DNA reads TGTGCCAGCAGCTTAGCATACAGCTCCTACAATGAGCAGTTCTTC. As protein: CASSLAYSSYNEQFF.

The rearrangement uses TRBV6-5 and TRBJ2-7, with D uncertain. From germline, CDR1 is MNHEY and CDR2 SVGAGI. V was cut by 0 bases and J by 3 bases, with 6 bases left in between. The CDR3 is made up of 13 amino acids. In DNA, the CDR3 is TGTGCCAGCAGTTACTCGGGCCGCTACGAGCAGTACTTC. It yields the protein CASSYSGRYEQYF.

The chain employs TRBV4-1 and TRBJ1-1; D may be TRBD1 (5 bases). Germline CDR1 reads MGHRA; CDR2 reads YSYEKL. The CDR3 is made up of 16 amino acids. V dropped 1 base and J dropped 0 bases, with 12 bases sitting between them. As DNA, the CDR3 is TGCGCCAGCAGCCAAGGCCAGGGACTGCTGAACACTGAAGCTTTCTTT. This gives the protein CASSQGQGLLNTEAFF.

The rearrangement links TRBV7-9 to TRBJ1-3, with D possibly matching TRBD1 (5 bases). Germline values: CDR1 SEHNR, CDR2 FQNEAQ (reference sequence). The CDR3 is made up of 15 amino acids. V dropped 3 bases and J dropped 1 base, with 10 bases sitting between them. The CDR3: CASSFREKSGNTIYF. For the CDR3, the DNA is TGTGCCAGCAGCTTCAGGGAAAAGTCTGGAAACACCATATATTTT. Supplemented by reference TRBV7-9 and TRBJ1-3, the full variable domain reads DTGVSQNPRHKITKRGQNVTFRCDPISEHNRLYWYRQTLGQGPEFLTYFQNEAQLEKSRLLSDRFSAERPKGSFSTLEIQRTEQGDSAMYLCASSFREKSGNTIYFGEGSWLTVV.

In this sample, this clone turned up once. The gene calls are TRBV6-6 and TRBJ2-6; 10 bases align to TRBD2. The germline V gene has CDR1 MNHNY and CDR2 SVGAGI (reference sequence). The CDR3 covers 18 residues. With 5 bases clipped from V and 0 bases from J, the junction kept 7 bases outside the gene matches. For the CDR3, the DNA is TGTGCCAGCAGTCCGACTAGCGGGCCCGTCTCTGGGGCCAACGTCCTGACTTTC. This gives the protein CASSPTSGPVSGANVLTF.

The genes are TRBV27 and TRBJ1-2; a weak D match, TRBD1 (5 bases). V lost 2 bases and J 11 bases, leaving 15 bases between the germline ends. CDR3 length: 13 residues. The V gene's germline CDR1 is MNHEY and CDR2 SMNVEV (reference sequence). This chain's CDR3 is CASSLGGTSGYTF. CDR3 DNA: TGTGCCAGCAGTTTAGGCGGGACCTCGGGTTACACCTTC.

The chain is built from TRBV28 and TRBJ1-2; D may be TRBD1 (5 bases). The CDR3 sequence is 17 residues long. Deletions cut 5 bases from V and 4 bases from J, with 23 bases between. Germline assignment: CDR1 MDHEN and CDR2 SYDVKM. CDR3 sequence reads: CASSARTLQGFGYGYTF. CDR3 in DNA: TGTGCCAGCAGTGCCCGCACCCTTCAGGGCTTTGGCTATGGCTACACCTTC.

This sequence joins TRBV30 and TRBJ1-5, with 7 nucleotides matching TRBD1. The CDR3 is 13 amino acids. V trimming: 0 bases; J trimming: 4 bases; junction bases outside the gene matches: 0. Germline V lookup: CDR1 GTSNPN, CDR2 SVGIG (reference sequence). This CDR3 reads CAWSVQGNQPQHF. For the CDR3, the DNA is TGTGCCTGGAGTGTACAGGGGAATCAGCCCCAGCATTTT. Full variable domain (rest looked up from reference TRBV30 and TRBJ1-5): SQTIHQWPATLVQPVGSPLSLECTVEGTSNPNLYWYRQAAGRGLQLLFYSVGIGQISSEVPQNLSASRPQDRQFILSSKKLLLSDSGFYLCAWSVQGNQPQHFGDGTRLSIL.

This clone has only a few counts. The rearrangement uses TRBV6-2 or TRBV6-3 and TRBJ2-7, with D possibly TRBD1 on 5 matching bases. The V gene's germline CDR1 is MNHEY and CDR2 SVGEGT. This CDR3 is 15 amino acids long. Between the trimmed V and J ends, which lost 5 bases and 0 bases, there was a span of 14 bases. In DNA form, the CDR3 reads TGTGCCAGCAGTCGGTCCGTCGACAGCTCCTACGAGCAGTACTTC. Protein product: CASSRSVDSSYEQYF.

A few counts support this clone. The genes are TRBV27 and TRBJ2-7; 7 bases are shared with TRBD1. V dropped 8 bases and J dropped 2; count of bases not matched to a gene: 9. Looked up from germline, CDR1 is MNHEY and CDR2 is SMNVEV (reference sequence). This CDR3 is built from 14 residues. The CDR3, as DNA: TGTGCCAGCGCCCGCCGGGACAGACCCTACGAGCAGTACTTC. Its translation: CASARRDRPYEQYF.

The J gene is TRBJ2-3, the V gene TRBV4-1; TRBD2 matches 10 bases. There are 15 residues in the CDR3. The junction had 3 bases not matched to a gene; V was cut back by 1 base and J by 5 bases. Per germline, CDR1 MGHRA and CDR2 YSYEKL. The CDR3 here is CASSQVAGGLDTQYF. CDR3 coding DNA: TGCGCCAGCAGCCAAGTAGCGGGAGGTTTAGATACGCAGTATTTT.